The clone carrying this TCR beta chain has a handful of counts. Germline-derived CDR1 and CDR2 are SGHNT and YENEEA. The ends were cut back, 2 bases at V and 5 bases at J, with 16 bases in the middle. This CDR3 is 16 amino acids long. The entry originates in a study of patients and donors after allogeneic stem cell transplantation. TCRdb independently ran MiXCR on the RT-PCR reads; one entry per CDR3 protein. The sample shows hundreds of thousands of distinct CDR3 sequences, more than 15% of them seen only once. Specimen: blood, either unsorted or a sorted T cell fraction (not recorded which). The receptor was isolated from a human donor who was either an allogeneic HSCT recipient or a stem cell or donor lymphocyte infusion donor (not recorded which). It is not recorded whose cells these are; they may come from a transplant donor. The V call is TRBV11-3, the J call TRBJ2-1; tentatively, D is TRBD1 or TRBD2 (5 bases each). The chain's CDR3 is CASSLPGRPTDNEQFF. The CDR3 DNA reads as TGTGCCAGCAGCTTACCGGGACGGCCAACCGACAATGAGCAGTTCTTC.